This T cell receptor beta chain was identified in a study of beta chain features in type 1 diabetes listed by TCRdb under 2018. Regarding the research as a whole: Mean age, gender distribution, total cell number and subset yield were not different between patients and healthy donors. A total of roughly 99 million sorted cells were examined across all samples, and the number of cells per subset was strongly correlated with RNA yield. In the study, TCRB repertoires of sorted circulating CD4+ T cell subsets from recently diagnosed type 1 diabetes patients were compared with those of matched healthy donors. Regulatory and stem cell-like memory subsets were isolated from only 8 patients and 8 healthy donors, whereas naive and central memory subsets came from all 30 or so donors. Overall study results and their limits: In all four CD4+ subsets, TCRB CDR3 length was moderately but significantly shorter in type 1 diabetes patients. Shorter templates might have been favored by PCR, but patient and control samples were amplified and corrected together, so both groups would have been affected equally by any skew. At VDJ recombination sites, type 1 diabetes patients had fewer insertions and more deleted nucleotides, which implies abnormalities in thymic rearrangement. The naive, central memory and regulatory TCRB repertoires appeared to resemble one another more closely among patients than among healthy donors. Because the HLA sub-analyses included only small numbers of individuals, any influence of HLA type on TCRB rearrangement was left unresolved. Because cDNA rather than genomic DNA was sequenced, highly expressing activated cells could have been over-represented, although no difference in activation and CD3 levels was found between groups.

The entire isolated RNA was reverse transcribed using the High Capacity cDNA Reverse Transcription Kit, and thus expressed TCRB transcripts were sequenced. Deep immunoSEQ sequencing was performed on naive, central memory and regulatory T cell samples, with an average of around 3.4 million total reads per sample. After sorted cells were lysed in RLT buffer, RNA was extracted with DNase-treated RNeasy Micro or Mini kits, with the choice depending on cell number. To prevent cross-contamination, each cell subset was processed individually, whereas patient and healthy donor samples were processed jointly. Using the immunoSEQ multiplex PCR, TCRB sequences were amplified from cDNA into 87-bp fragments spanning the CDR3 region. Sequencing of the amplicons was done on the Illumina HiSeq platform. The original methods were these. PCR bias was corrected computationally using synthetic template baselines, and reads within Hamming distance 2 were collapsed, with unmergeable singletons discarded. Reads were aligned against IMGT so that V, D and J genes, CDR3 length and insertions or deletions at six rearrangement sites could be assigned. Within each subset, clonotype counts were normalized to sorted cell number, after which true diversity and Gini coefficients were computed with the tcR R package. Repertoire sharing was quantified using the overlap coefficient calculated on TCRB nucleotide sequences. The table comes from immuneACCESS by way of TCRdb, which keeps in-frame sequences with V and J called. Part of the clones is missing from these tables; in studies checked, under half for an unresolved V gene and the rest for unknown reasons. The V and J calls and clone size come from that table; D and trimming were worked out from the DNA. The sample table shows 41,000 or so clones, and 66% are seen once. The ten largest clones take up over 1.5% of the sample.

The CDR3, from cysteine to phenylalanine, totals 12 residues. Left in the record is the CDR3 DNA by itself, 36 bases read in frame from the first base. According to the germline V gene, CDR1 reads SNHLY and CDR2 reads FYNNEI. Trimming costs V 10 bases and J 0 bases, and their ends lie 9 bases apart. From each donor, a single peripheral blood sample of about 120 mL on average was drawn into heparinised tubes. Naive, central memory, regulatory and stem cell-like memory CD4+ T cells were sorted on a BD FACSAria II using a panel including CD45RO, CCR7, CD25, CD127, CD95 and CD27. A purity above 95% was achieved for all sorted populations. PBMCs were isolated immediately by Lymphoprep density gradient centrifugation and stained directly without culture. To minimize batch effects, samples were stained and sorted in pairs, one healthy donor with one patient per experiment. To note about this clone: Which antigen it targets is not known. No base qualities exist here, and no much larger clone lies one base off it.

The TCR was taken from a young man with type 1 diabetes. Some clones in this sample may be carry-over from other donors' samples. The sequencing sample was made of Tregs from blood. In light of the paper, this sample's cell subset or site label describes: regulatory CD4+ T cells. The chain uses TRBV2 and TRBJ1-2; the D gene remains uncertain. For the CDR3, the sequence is CATVTSNYGYTF. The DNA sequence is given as TGTGCCACCGTGACATCTAACTATGGCTACACCTTC.